These T cell receptor beta chains were read from a single sample in a study of T cell changes during pregnancy in multiple sclerosis. Repertoires were generated with immunoSEQ multiplex PCR, while TCRdb's copy carries only in-frame clones and drops some. The sample lists tens of thousands of clones, 91% occurring once. Here the sequenced sample was peripheral blood, taken before pregnancy. The receptor set was obtained from a female donor with multiple sclerosis, enrolled in a pregnancy study. CDR3s include the opening cysteine and the closing phenylalanine or tryptophan. A D gene is named only where the DNA matches it firmly. Size values are once, few and many counts, or a class for expanded clones, and some rows have none.

>TRBJ1-1|TRBV27|NA|NA
CASSLLTGNTEAFF
TGCGCCAGCAGTTTACTGACAGGGAACACTGAAGCTTTCTTT
>TRBJ1-1|TRBV25-1|NA|NA
CASRRGQNTEAFF
TGTGCCAGTCGCCGGGGACAGAACACTGAAGCTTTCTTT
>TRBJ2-1|TRBV5-4|NA|TRBD2
CASSLVTSGGNEQFF
TGTGCCAGCAGCTTGGTGACTAGCGGGGGCAATGAGCAGTTCTTC
>TRBJ1-2|TRBV11-3|NA|TRBD1
CASSSQGDTGYTF
TGTGCCAGCAGCTCCCAGGGGGATACTGGCTACACCTTC
>TRBJ2-4|TRBV4-3|NA|NA
CASSQGGGIKNIQYF
TGCGCCAGCAGCCAAGGAGGAGGTATCAAAAACATTCAGTACTTC
>TRBJ1-2|TRBV6-1|NA|NA
CASSEFGGVGGYTF
TGTGCCAGCAGTGAATTCGGAGGGGTCGGAGGCTACACCTTC
>TRBJ1-1|TRBV11-2|once|NA
CASSLQGTTEAFF
TGTGCCAGCAGCTTACAGGGGACCACTGAAGCTTTCTTT
>TRBJ1-2|TRBV6-6|NA|NA
CASSYSGTTNYGYTF
TGTGCCAGCAGTTACTCGGGGACTACTAACTATGGCTACACCTTC
>TRBJ2-7|TRBV12-5|once|NA
CASGDGPYYEQYF
TGTGCTAGTGGTGATGGGCCTTACTACGAGCAGTACTTC
>TRBJ2-7|TRBV4-3|NA|TRBD1
CASSQSGQGSYEQYF
TGCGCCAGCAGCCAGTCGGGACAGGGAAGCTACGAGCAGTACTTC
>TRBJ2-7|TRBV19|NA|NA
CASSMGPGIHEQYF
TGTGCCAGTAGTATGGGGCCCGGTATCCACGAGCAGTACTTC
>TRBJ2-1|TRBV9|NA|NA
CASSVGAPPGSYNEQFF
TGTGCCAGCAGCGTAGGGGCCCCCCCGGGATCCTACAATGAGCAGTTCTTC
>TRBJ1-5|TRBV30|NA|NA
CAWSAGIDQPQHF
TGTGCCTGGAGTGCAGGGATTGATCAGCCCCAGCATTTT
>TRBJ1-6|TRBV6-4|NA|TRBD1
CASSDSSGTGGSPLHF
TGTGCCAGCAGTGACTCGAGCGGGACAGGGGGATCACCCCTCCACTTT
>TRBJ1-6|TRBV18|NA|TRBD1
CASSPLDRGFNSPLHF
TGTGCCAGCTCACCCCTCGACAGGGGATTTAATTCACCCCTCCACTTT
>TRBJ2-3|TRBV6-1|NA|TRBD2
CASSETTAGGSGDTQYF
TGTGCCAGCAGTGAAACGACAGCGGGGGGATCCGGAGATACGCAGTATTTT
>TRBJ1-6|TRBV5-4|NA|TRBD1
CASSFPGTGGESPLHF
TGTGCCAGCAGCTTTCCCGGGACAGGGGGCGAGTCACCCCTCCACTTT
>TRBJ2-7|TRBV6-5|NA|TRBD1
CASSYSRGRWGEQYF
TGTGCCAGCAGTTACTCGAGGGGGCGCTGGGGCGAGCAGTACTTC
>TRBJ1-1|TRBV9|NA|NA
CASSPQGTEAFF
TGTGCCAGCAGTCCTCAGGGCACTGAAGCTTTCTTT
>TRBJ2-1|TRBV5-6|NA|TRBD1
CASSSETGGLNEQFF
TGTGCCAGCAGCTCAGAGACAGGGGGGCTCAATGAGCAGTTCTTC
>TRBJ2-7|TRBV20-1|once|NA
CSARQVYEQYF
TGCAGTGCCAGACAGGTTTACGAGCAGTACTTC
>TRBJ1-1|TRBV11-2|NA|TRBD1
CASSFRTGEGTEAFF
TGTGCCAGCAGCTTCAGGACAGGGGAGGGGACTGAAGCTTTCTTT
>TRBJ2-7|TRBV5-1|NA|TRBD1
CASSLDRGLGEQYF
TGCGCCAGCAGCTTGGACAGGGGCTTAGGCGAGCAGTACTTC
>TRBJ1-1|TRBV7-7|few|NA
CASSPMGANTEAFF
TGTGCCAGCAGCCCTATGGGGGCGAACACTGAAGCTTTCTTT
>TRBJ2-2|TRBV9|NA|TRBD1
CASSAVRDRVNTGELFF
TGTGCCAGCAGCGCCGTCCGGGACAGGGTAAACACCGGGGAGCTGTTTTTT
>TRBJ1-2|TRBV7-9|NA|TRBD1
CASGTGAFGYTF
TGTGCCAGCGGAACAGGGGCCTTTGGCTACACCTTC
>TRBJ1-1|TRBV21-1|NA|NA
CASSKGTGVPEAFF
TGTGCCAGCAGCAAAGGGACAGGGGTCCCTGAAGCTTTCTTT
>TRBJ2-1|TRBV7-8|NA|TRBD2
CASSLPAGGRNEQFF
TGTGCCAGCAGCTTACCGGCGGGGGGGAGGAATGAGCAGTTCTTC
>TRBJ1-3|TRBV6-6|NA|TRBD1
CASRIREGQLKNTIYF
TGTGCCAGCAGAATACGGGAGGGACAGTTGAAAAACACCATATATTTT
>TRBJ2-7|TRBV7-2|NA|TRBD1
CASSLDRAEQYF
TGTGCCAGCAGCCTCGACAGGGCCGAGCAGTACTTC
>TRBJ2-4|TRBV4-2|NA|NA
CASSQGAVARNIQYF
TGTGCCAGCAGCCAAGGCGCGGTAGCGCGAAACATTCAGTACTTC
>TRBJ2-2|TRBV25-1|NA|NA
CASGQSSTGELFF
TGTGCCAGCGGACAGTCCTCAACCGGGGAGCTGTTTTTT
>TRBJ1-6|TRBV6-1|NA|NA
CASSEEGVPASPLHF
TGTGCCAGCAGTGAAGAGGGGGTCCCCGCCTCACCCCTCCACTTT
>TRBJ1-2|TRBV5-5|NA|NA
CASSSRGGGRGPGYTF
TGTGCCAGCAGCTCCCGAGGGGGGGGGAGAGGACCTGGCTACACCTTC
>TRBJ2-3|TRBV4-3|NA|NA
CASSQGATDTRTDTQYF
TGCGCCAGCAGCCAAGGGGCGACAGACACTCGCACAGATACGCAGTATTTT
>TRBJ2-7|TRBV7-8|NA|TRBD2
CASSQGLGVHEQYF
TGTGCCAGCAGCCAGGGACTAGGTGTCCACGAGCAGTACTTC
>TRBJ1-2|TRBV7-3|NA|NA
CASSPDRGSYGYTF
TGTGCCAGCAGCCCCGACCGGGGATCCTATGGCTACACCTTC
>TRBJ1-2|TRBV27|NA|TRBD1
CASSPLGQGDYGYTF
TGTGCCAGCAGTCCCTTGGGACAGGGGGACTATGGCTACACCTTC
>TRBJ1-1|TRBV4-3|NA|NA
CASSQGSTEAFF
TGCGCCAGCAGCCAAGGGAGCACTGAAGCTTTCTTT
>TRBJ2-1|TRBV7-6|NA|NA
CASSFRTVDNEQFF
TGTGCCAGCAGCTTTCGGACAGTAGACAATGAGCAGTTCTTC
>TRBJ2-7|TRBV9|NA|NA
CASSPGTSSYEQYF
TGTGCCAGCAGCCCCGGGACTTCCTCCTACGAGCAGTACTTC
>TRBJ2-2|TRBV27|NA|TRBD1
CASSFADRAGELFF
TGTGCCAGCAGTTTCGCCGACAGGGCCGGGGAGCTGTTTTTT
>TRBJ1-2|TRBV27|NA|TRBD1
CASSLSGTGGTIFGYTF
TGTGCCAGCAGTTTATCCGGGACAGGGGGAACGATATTTGGCTACACCTTC
>TRBJ1-1|TRBV7-2|NA|NA
CASSASLGGNTEAFF
TGTGCCAGCAGCGCAAGTCTGGGGGGTAACACTGAAGCTTTCTTT
>TRBJ2-7|TRBV5-1|NA|NA
CASSMAGGYEQYF
TGCGCCAGCAGCATGGCCGGGGGCTACGAGCAGTACTTC
>TRBJ2-7|TRBV28|NA|NA
CASTPAHLTVYEQYF
TGTGCCAGCACGCCCGCTCACTTGACAGTCTACGAGCAGTACTTC